What follows are 8 T cell receptor beta chains derived from one specimen sequenced in a study of shared clonotypes between healthy human individuals. Clones were sequenced by immunoSEQ multiplex PCR, and TCRdb holds only the in-frame ones, with some missing. The table has around 700,000 clones, around 92% seen once. CD45RO-negative CD8 cells positively selected for CCR7 made up the naive population, which excluded terminally differentiated effector memory CD45RA+ cells. Material for sequencing was naive CD8+ T cells sorted from blood. The receptor set was obtained from a man aged 30 to 39 in good health.

The rearrangement joins TRBV7-9 to TRBJ2-5, with D possibly being TRBD2 (5 bases). This CDR3 has 18 residues. Germline V gives CDR1 SEHNR, CDR2 FQNEAQ (reference sequence). V was pared by 6 bases and J by 0 bases, with 23 bases between. The CDR3 is CASRPEVPSPDYQETQYF. For the CDR3, the DNA is TGTGCCAGCAGACCTGAGGTGCCGTCCCCGGACTACCAAGAGACCCAGTACTTC.

V gene TRBV19 combines with J gene TRBJ2-7, with 9 bases aligning to TRBD2. Per germline, CDR1 LNHDA and CDR2 SQIVND (reference sequence). The CDR3 sequence is 15 residues long. The J segment lost 3 bases and the V segment lost 5 bases, leaving 8 bases of the junction unmatched. The CDR3 here is CASSVPSGEGYEQYF. In nucleotides, the CDR3 is TGTGCCAGTAGTGTTCCTAGCGGGGAGGGCTACGAGCAGTACTTC.

The chain links TRBV19 to TRBJ1-1; D gene unclear. Trimming stripped 7 bases from V and 5 bases from J, with 14 bases between. The germline CDR1 and CDR2 sequences are LNHDA and SQIVND (reference sequence). There are 13 residues in the CDR3. The CDR3 DNA follows: TGTGCCAGTATGGCGATCCTGGGGACTGAAGCTTTCTTT. This translates into CASMAILGTEAFF.

The rearrangement links TRBV25-1 to TRBJ1-2, with D perhaps TRBD1 (6 bases). This CDR3 region has 11 residues. The V end was cut by 8 bases, the J end by 8 bases, with 12 bases between. Germline V lookup: CDR1 MGHDK, CDR2 SYGVNS. The CDR3 DNA sequence: TGTGCCAGCGAACAGGGTCGCGGCTACACCTTC. Protein product: CASEQGRGYTF.

This chain links TRBV5-1 with TRBJ1-1, with 9 bases that match TRBD1. Trimming removed 5 bases from V and 4 bases from J; junction bases left unmatched: 3. The CDR3 consists of 13 residues. Looked up from germline, CDR1 is SGHRS and CDR2 is YFSETQ. CDR3 nucleotides: TGCGCCAGCAGACAGGGGGCGTCCACTGAAGCTTTCTTT. Encoded protein: CASRQGASTEAFF.

This chain joins TRBV28 and TRBJ2-7; possible D gene TRBD1, 6 bases. V lost 2 bases and J lost 5, with 10 bases in between. The CDR3 runs to 13 residues. Germline-derived CDR1 and CDR2 are MDHEN and SYDVKM. In DNA form, the CDR3 reads TGTGCCAGCAGTTTAGGCCCAGGGGACGAGCAGTACTTC. Protein product: CASSLGPGDEQYF.

V gene TRBV28 combines with J gene TRBJ2-1; 8 bases align to TRBD2. The V gene end was trimmed by 4 bases and the J gene end by 4 bases; junction bases not matched to a gene: 9. This CDR3 comprises 16 residues. The germline gives CDR1 MDHEN, CDR2 SYDVKM. This chain's CDR3 is CASSWAGSGSYNEQFF. CDR3 in DNA: TGTGCCAGCAGTTGGGCTGGCAGCGGGAGTTACAATGAGCAGTTCTTC.

J is TRBJ1-5 and V is TRBV21-1. TRBV21-1 is flagged as a pseudogene. The CDR3 is 16 amino acids. For the CDR3, the DNA is TGTGCCAGCACTCCCTGGGTGGAACGCCTCAATCAGCCCCAGCATTTT. It specifies CASTPWVERLNQPQHF.